These 5 T cell receptor beta chains came from one sample sequenced in a study of long-term antiretroviral therapy in people with HIV. At survey level, the immunoSEQ assay was run in its v3.0 version. Some clones are missing from TCRdb's copy, which holds only in-frame ones; the method was immunoSEQ multiplex PCR. The repertoire holds 25,000 to 40,000 clones, with roughly 87% as singletons. The source was unsorted PBMCs, collected 1.1 years after starting antiretroviral therapy. The receptors originated from a man aged 18 to 35 with HIV.

V gene TRBV2 combines with J gene TRBJ2-3; 11 nucleotides match TRBD2. After removal of 0 bases from V and 6 bases from J, the junction contained 11 bases not matched to a gene. Looked up from germline, CDR1 is SNHLY and CDR2 is FYNNEI. The CDR3 has 18 residues. This CDR3 is CASSEAARTSGPRDTQYF. The CDR3 DNA reads TGTGCCAGCAGTGAAGCCGCACGGACTAGCGGGCCTAGGGATACGCAGTATTTT. The variable domain in full, with the rest retrieved from reference TRBV2 and TRBJ2-3, is EPEVTQTPSHQVTQMGQEVILRCVPISNHLYFYWYRQILGQKVEFLVSFYNNEISEKSEIFDDQFSVERPDGSNFTLKIRSTKLEDSAMYFCASSEAARTSGPRDTQYFGPGTRLTVL.

The V gene is TRBV19, the J gene TRBJ2-2; weak D call: TRBD2 (5 bases). Per germline, CDR1 LNHDA and CDR2 SQIVND (reference sequence). The V gene lost 5 bases and the J gene lost 5 bases, with 12 bases spanning the gap. CDR3 length: 14 amino acids. As DNA, the CDR3 is TGTGCCAGTAGTCCAGGACTCAAGACCGGGGAGCTGTTTTTT. This sequence encodes CASSPGLKTGELFF. Combining the CDR3 with reference TRBV19 and TRBJ2-2 gives the whole variable domain DGGITQSPKYLFRKEGQNVTLSCEQNLNHDAMYWYRQDPGQGLRLIYYSQIVNDFQKGDIAEGYSVSREKKESFPLTVTSAQKNPTAFYLCASSPGLKTGELFFGEGSRLTVL.

CDR3 region: CASSELANPRETQYF. CDR3 DNA: TGTGCCAGCAGTGAGCTGGCCAACCCGCGGGAGACCCAGTACTTC. The V and J genes are TRBV25-1 and TRBJ2-5; D is undetermined. Germline CDR1 and CDR2: MGHDK and SYGVNS. V lost 3 bases, J lost 5 bases, and 16 bases lay in between. This CDR3 is built from 15 residues.

The rearrangement links TRBV5-1 to TRBJ2-1; TRBD1 matches at 9 bases. This CDR3 has 13 amino acids. The trim removed 4 bases at V and 7 bases at J, leaving 3 bases unmatched. The germline V gene has CDR1 SGHRS and CDR2 YFSETQ. In DNA form, the CDR3 reads TGCGCCAGCAGCGGGACAGGGTATAATGAGCAGTTCTTC. Translation: CASSGTGYNEQFF.

The rearrangement uses TRBV28 and TRBJ1-5, with 9 positions matching TRBD1. With 8 bases clipped from V and 5 bases from J, the junction kept 4 bases outside the gene matches. The CDR3 is 13 residues long. Germline V gives CDR1 MDHEN, CDR2 SYDVKM. CDR3 region: CASRDRDDQPQHF. CDR3 DNA sequence: TGTGCCAGCCGGGACAGGGATGATCAGCCCCAGCATTTT.